This T cell receptor (beta chain) appears in the sequencing data of a study of blood T cell repertoires in COVID-19. The wider study: Both acute and convalescent COVID-19 samples were obtained from the United States, Italy and Spain. T cells, B-cell-depleted T cells, or PBMCs provided the cDNA or gDNA that served as material.

Per the germline V gene, CDR1 is KGHSY and CDR2 is FQNENV. V lost 5 bases and J 2 bases, leaving 6 bases between the germline ends. The CDR3 runs to 12 residues. Authors' methods: Estimation of nucleated cell counts was performed using reference gene primer amplification. Some clones are missing from TCRdb's copy, which holds only in-frame ones; the method was immunoSEQ multiplex PCR. V, J and clone size are those of that table, while D and trimming were read from the DNA. The sample consists of 200,000 to 300,000 clones, over 80% of them appearing once. Sequenced material: peripheral blood. The receptor's source is a middle-aged woman who had recovered from COVID-19. This sequence joins TRBV16 and TRBJ1-2; perhaps TRBD1 as D (6 bases). The CDR3 region is CASSTGNYGYTF. In DNA, the CDR3 is TGTGCCAGCAGCACAGGGAACTATGGCTACACCTTC. Full variable domain (outside the CDR3, taken from reference TRBV16 and TRBJ1-2): GEEVAQTPKHLVRGEGQKAKLYCAPIKGHSYVFWYQQVLKNEFKFLISFQNENVFDETGMPKERFSAKCLPNSPCSLEIQATKLEDSAVYFCASSTGNYGYTFGSGTRLTVV.